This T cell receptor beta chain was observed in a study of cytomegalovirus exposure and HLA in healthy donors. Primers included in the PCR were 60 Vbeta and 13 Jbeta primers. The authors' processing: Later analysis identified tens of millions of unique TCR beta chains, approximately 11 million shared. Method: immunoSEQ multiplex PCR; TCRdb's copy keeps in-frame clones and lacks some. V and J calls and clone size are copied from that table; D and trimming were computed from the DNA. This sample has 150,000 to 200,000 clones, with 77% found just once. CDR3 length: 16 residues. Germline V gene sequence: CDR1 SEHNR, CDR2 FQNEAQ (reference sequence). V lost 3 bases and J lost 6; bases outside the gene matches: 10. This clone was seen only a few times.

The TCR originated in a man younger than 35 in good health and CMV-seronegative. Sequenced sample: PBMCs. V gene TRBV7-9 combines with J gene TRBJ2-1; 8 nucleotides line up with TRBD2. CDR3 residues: CASSFRSGGASNEQFF. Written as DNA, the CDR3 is TGTGCCAGCAGCTTCCGGAGCGGGGGCGCCAGCAATGAGCAGTTCTTC.